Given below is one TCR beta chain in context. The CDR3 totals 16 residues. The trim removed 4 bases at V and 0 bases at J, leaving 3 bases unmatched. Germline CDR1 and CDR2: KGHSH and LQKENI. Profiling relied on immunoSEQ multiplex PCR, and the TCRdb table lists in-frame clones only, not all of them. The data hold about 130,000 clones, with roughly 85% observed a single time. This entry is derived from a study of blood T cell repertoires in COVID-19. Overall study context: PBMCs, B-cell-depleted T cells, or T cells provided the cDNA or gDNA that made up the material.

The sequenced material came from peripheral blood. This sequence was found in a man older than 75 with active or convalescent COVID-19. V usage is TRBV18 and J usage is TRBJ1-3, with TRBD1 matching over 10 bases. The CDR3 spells CASSRGTGDSGNTIYF. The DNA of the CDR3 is TGTGCCAGCTCACGGGGGACAGGGGACTCTGGAAACACCATATATTTT. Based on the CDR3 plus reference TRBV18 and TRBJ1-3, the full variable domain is NAGVMQNPRHLVRRRGQEARLRCSPMKGHSHVYWYRQLPEEGLKFMVYLQKENIIDESGMPKERFSAEFPKEGPSILRIQQVVRGDSAAYFCASSRGTGDSGNTIYFGEGSWLTVV.